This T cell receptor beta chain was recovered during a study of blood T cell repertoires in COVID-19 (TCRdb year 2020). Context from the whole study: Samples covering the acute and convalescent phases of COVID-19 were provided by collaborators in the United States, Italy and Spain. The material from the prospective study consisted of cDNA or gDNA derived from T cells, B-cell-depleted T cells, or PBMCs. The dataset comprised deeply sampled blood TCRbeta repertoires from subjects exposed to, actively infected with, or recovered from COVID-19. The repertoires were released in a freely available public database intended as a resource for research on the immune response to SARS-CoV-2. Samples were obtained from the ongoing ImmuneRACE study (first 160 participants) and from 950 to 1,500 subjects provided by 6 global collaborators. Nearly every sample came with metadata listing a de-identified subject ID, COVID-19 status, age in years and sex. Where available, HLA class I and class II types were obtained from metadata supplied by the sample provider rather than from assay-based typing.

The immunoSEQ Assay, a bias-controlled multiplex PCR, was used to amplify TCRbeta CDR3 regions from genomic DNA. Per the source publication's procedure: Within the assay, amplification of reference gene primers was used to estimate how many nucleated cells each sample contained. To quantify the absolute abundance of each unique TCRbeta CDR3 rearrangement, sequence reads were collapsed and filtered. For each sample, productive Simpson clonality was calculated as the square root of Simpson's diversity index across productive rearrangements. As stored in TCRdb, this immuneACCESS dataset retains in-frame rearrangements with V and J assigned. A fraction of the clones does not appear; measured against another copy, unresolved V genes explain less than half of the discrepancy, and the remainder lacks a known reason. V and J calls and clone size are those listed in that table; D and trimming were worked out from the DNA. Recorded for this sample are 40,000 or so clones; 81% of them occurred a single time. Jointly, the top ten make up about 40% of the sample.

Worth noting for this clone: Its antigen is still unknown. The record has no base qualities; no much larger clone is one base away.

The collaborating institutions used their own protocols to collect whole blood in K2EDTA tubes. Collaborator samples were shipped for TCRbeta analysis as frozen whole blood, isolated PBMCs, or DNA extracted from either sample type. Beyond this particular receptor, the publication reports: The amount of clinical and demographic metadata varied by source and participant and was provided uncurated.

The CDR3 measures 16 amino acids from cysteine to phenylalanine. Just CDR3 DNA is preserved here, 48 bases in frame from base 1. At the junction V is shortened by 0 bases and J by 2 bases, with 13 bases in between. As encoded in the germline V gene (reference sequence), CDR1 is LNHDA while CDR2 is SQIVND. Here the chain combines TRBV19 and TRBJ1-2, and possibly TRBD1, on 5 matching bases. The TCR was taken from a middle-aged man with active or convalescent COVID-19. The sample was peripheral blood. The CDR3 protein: CASSIDLRGVNYGYTF. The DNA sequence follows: TGTGCCAGTAGTATAGATCTACGGGGGGTCAACTATGGCTACACCTTC.